Listed here are 19 T cell receptor beta chains from one sample, sequenced in a study of read filtering for tumor transcriptome and immune sequencing. Molecular barcoded adaptors covering alpha/delta and beta/gamma chains were used on approximately 400 ng RNA. TCRdb fed the reads into MiXCR, producing one record per CDR3 protein. The sample gives about 58,000 distinct CDR3 sequences, more than 9% of which show up once; roughly 17% is in the top ten. Sequenced sample: a population of CD138-negative cells sorted from bone marrow. Receptor source: a donor over 35 with multiple myeloma.

This clonotype was recorded once. Since a far larger clone is one base different, this is likely a read error. V and J are TRBV27 and TRBJ2-1, with D hard to call. Germline CDR1 reads MNHEY; CDR2 reads SMNVEV (reference sequence). The CDR3 has 16 amino acids. Trimming took off 5 bases at V and 10 bases at J, with 24 bases between the two ends. The CDR3: CASSATPRALGYEQFF. The DNA of the CDR3 is TGTGCCAGCAGTGCGACCCCTAGGGCCCTGGGGTACGAGCAGTTCTTC.

This clonotype was seen at least ten times. The chain carries TRBV20-1 and TRBJ2-2, with 9 nucleotides matching TRBD2. Germline values: CDR1 DFQATT, CDR2 SNEGSKA (reference sequence). The CDR3 sequence is 14 residues long. V was clipped by 6 bases and J by 1 base; unmatched bases: 3. CDR3 sequence (DNA): TGCAGTGCCAAGACTAGCGGGAACACCGGGGAGCTGTTTTTT. Its protein product is CSAKTSGNTGELFF.

This clonotype was found many times. V usage is TRBV12-3 or TRBV12-4 and J usage is TRBJ1-5, with TRBD1 identical over 7 bases. With 5 bases clipped from V and 0 bases from J, the junction kept 1 base outside the gene matches. The CDR3 totals 14 residues. CDR3 in DNA: TGTGCCAGCAGTAGACAGGGTAGCAATCAGCCCCAGCATTTT. This gives the protein CASSRQGSNQPQHF.

Note on this clonotype: A much bigger clone sits one base away, suggesting this may be a read error. This chain uses TRBV6-6 with TRBJ1-4; TRBD1 matches at 10 bases. In germline, CDR1 is MNHNY, CDR2 SVGAGI (reference sequence). The CDR3 has 14 residues. V lost 6 bases and J lost 13; bases outside the gene matches: 11. This CDR3 reads CASSDRGRPRRLFF. CDR3 sequence (DNA): TGTGCCAGCAGCGACAGGGGGCGGCCTCGAAGACTGTTTTTT.

Concerning this clonotype itself: A much larger clone lies a single base off, so this may be a read error. The chain links TRBV7-9 to TRBJ2-5; 8 nucleotides align to TRBD1. The CDR3 runs 15 residues. The germline V gene has CDR1 SEHNR and CDR2 FQNEAQ (reference sequence). Unmatched junction bases numbered 3, after V lost 3 bases and J lost 0 bases. The CDR3 DNA follows: TGTGCCAGCAGCTTGTGGGACAGGTACCAAGAGACCCAGTACTTC. Translation: CASSLWDRYQETQYF.

A remark on this clonotype: This CDR3 is missing its conserved last phenylalanine or tryptophan, likely due to a read error. The chain combines TRBV6-6 with TRBJ2-5; D is undetermined. Per germline, CDR1 MNHNY and CDR2 SVGAGI (reference sequence). Trimming left V 5 bases short and J 5 bases short, with 6 bases between. CDR3 length: 11 residues. The CDR3 DNA sequence: TGTGCCAGCAGTCACCGGGAGACCCAGTACCTC. As protein: CASSHRETQYL.

This clonotype has ten or more counts. This sequence joins TRBV5-1 and TRBJ2-1; TRBD2 matches at 10 bases. The V and J ends lost 4 bases and 1 base, in that order; junction bases with no gene match: 11. CDR1 and CDR2 (germline): SGHRS, YFSETQ. The CDR3 loop spans 18 amino acids. The CDR3 reads CASSGSGGTLGSYNEQFF. The CDR3 region has the DNA TGCGCCAGCAGCGGTAGCGGGGGGACTTTAGGATCCTACAATGAGCAGTTCTTC.

This clonotype has a count of ten or more. The chain uses TRBV20-1 and TRBJ1-5; no definite D call. In germline, CDR1 is DFQATT, CDR2 SNEGSKA (reference sequence). This CDR3 spans 14 amino acids. Trimming removed 0 bases from V and 3 bases from J, with 9 bases in between. CDR3 nucleotides: TGCAGTGCTAGAGATCGTGGATTCAATCAGCCCCAGCATTTT. Amino acid sequence: CSARDRGFNQPQHF.

This clonotype was picked up many times. Since the CDR3 does not end with the conserved phenylalanine or tryptophan, this likely comes from a read error. The chain joins TRBV19 to TRBJ1-5; D remains ambiguous. V lost 7 bases, J lost 5 bases, and 12 bases lay in between. Looked up from germline, CDR1 is LNHDA and CDR2 is SQIVND (reference sequence). The CDR3 loop spans 13 amino acids. CDR3 protein: CASTASLYQPQHL. CDR3 in DNA: TGTGCCAGTACAGCGAGTTTGTATCAGCCCCAGCATCTT.

The sample holds many counts of this clonotype. This chain links TRBV6-2 or TRBV6-3 with TRBJ2-7; D is uncertain. Germline lookup yields CDR1 MNHEY and CDR2 SVGEGT. The V end was cut by 6 bases, the J end by 3 bases, with 15 bases between. The CDR3 is made up of 14 amino acids. CDR3 nucleotide sequence: TGTGCCAGCAGCCAAGCACAACTTGACTACGAGCAGTACTTC. Translated: CASSQAQLDYEQYF.

This clonotype was recorded many times. The CDR3, as DNA: TGCAGTGCTAGACAGGGGCTGGAGGAGCAGTACTTC. Amino acid sequence: CSARQGLEEQYF. V and J are TRBV20-1 and TRBJ2-7; possible D gene TRBD1, 6 bases. V dropped 2 bases and J dropped 7 bases, with 12 bases sitting between them. The CDR3 extends over 12 amino acids. In germline, CDR1 is DFQATT, CDR2 SNEGSKA (reference sequence).

This clonotype occurred a few times. A clone one base away is much larger, so this may be a read error. The rearrangement uses TRBV20-1 and TRBJ2-1; 7 positions match TRBD1. Germline CDR1 is DFQATT and CDR2 is SNEGSKA (reference sequence). CDR3 length equals 14 residues. The DNA for the CDR3 is TGCAGTGCCCGGGGACAGAATTTATACAATGGGCAGTTCTTC. Residues: CSARGQNLYNGQFF.

This clonotype occurred many times. V is TRBV7-9 and J is TRBJ1-4; no firm D call. Germline loops: CDR1 SEHNR, CDR2 FQNEAQ (reference sequence). The CDR3 runs to 16 residues. Trimming removed 3 bases from V and 6 bases from J, with 17 bases in between. CDR3 in DNA: TGTGCCAGCAGCTTTCAACCCGGTTTGGAGTATGAAAAACTGTTTTTT. It encodes CASSFQPGLEYEKLFF.

About this clonotype itself: This may stem from a read error, because a much larger clone lies one nucleotide away. This sequence joins TRBV6-2 or TRBV6-3 and TRBJ1-2, with a tentative D call TRBD1 (5 bases). Trimming took off 7 bases at V and 8 bases at J, with 20 bases between the two ends. The CDR3 has 14 residues. Germline loops: CDR1 MNHEY, CDR2 SVGEGT. The CDR3: CASISDRGGLGYTF. Written as DNA, the CDR3 is TGTGCCAGCATATCTGACAGAGGCGGGTTGGGCTACACCTTC.

This clonotype occurred a few times. The gene calls are TRBV6-2 or TRBV6-3 and TRBJ2-7, with D unclear. V lost 4 bases to trimming and J lost 2 bases, with 15 bases between them. Germline V gene data show CDR1 as MNHEY and CDR2 as SVGEGT. This CDR3 spans 15 amino acids. The CDR3 DNA reads as TGTGCCAGCAGTTCTCCCCAGGCCTCAACCTACGAGCAGTACTTC. This codes for CASSSPQASTYEQYF.

This clonotype was counted many times. The chain carries TRBV6-4 and TRBJ2-3; 8 bases align to TRBD1. V lost 3 bases to trimming and J lost 4 bases; unmatched junction nucleotides: 9. The CDR3 is 16 residues long. The germline gives CDR1 MRHNA, CDR2 SNTAGT. Written as DNA, the CDR3 is TGTGCCAGCAGTGAATACGGGCCAGGGGGCGCAGATACGCAGTATTTT. It yields the protein CASSEYGPGGADTQYF.

This clonotype was found many times. The V call is TRBV6-6, the J call TRBJ2-1; possibly TRBD2 for D (6 bases). The V gene lost 6 bases and the J gene lost 8 bases, with 26 bases spanning the gap. Germline V gives CDR1 MNHNY, CDR2 SVGAGI (reference sequence). There are 17 residues in the CDR3. CDR3: CASRRVRVGAGFHEQFF. CDR3 DNA: TGTGCCAGCAGACGCGTCAGGGTCGGGGCGGGATTCCATGAGCAGTTCTTC.

Concerning this clonotype: A much larger clone sits a single nucleotide away, making a read error possible. The chain has TRBV6-1 and TRBJ1-5; the D gene is possibly TRBD1 (6 bases). Germline V gene sequence: CDR1 MNHNS, CDR2 SASEGT. The CDR3 contains 15 residues. The CDR3 bases are TGTGCCAGCAGGGACCTGTCCGGGGGCAATCAGCCCCAGCCTTTT. Its protein product is CASRDLSGGNQPQPF.

With regard to this clonotype: A read error may account for a junction end that differs from germline. This chain joins TRBV5-1 and TRBJ2-1; either TRBD1 or TRBD2 may supply D (6 bases each). The CDR3 extends over 19 amino acids. Looked up from germline, CDR1 is SGHRS and CDR2 is YFSETQ. The CDR3 DNA follows: TGCGCCAGCAGCTCAGTAGGGGGGTCACAAAGGGGGTCCTACAATGGGCAGTTCTTC. This gives the protein CASSSVGGSQRGSYNGQFF.